The 3 T cell receptor beta chains reported below all come from one sample, sequenced in a study of blood T cell repertoires in COVID-19. The assay was immunoSEQ multiplex PCR, and TCRdb's table has in-frame clones only and misses some. The sample records about 230,000 clones, over 75% being singletons. The sequenced sample was peripheral blood. The receptors stem from a man aged 50 to 59 with COVID-19, enrolled during active disease.

CDR3 bases: TGTGCCAGCAGCGTAGCGGACAGGGTTCCCTACGAGCAGTACTTC. Encoded protein: CASSVADRVPYEQYF. This sequence joins TRBV9 and TRBJ2-7, with 8 bases aligning to TRBD1. The CDR3 length is 15 residues. With 0 bases clipped from V and 2 bases from J, the junction kept 4 bases outside the gene matches. Germline V gene lookup returns CDR1 SGDLS and CDR2 YYNGEE.

In DNA form, the CDR3 reads TGTGCCAGCAGACGGACAGGGGGCGCGTCTGAAGCTTTCTTT. It is translated as CASRRTGGASEAFF. The chain employs TRBV6-6 and TRBJ1-1; 11 positions match TRBD1. The CDR3 consists of 14 residues. Germline V CDR1 and CDR2: MNHNY, SVGAGI (reference sequence). The V gene end was trimmed by 6 bases and the J gene end by 6 bases; junction bases not matched to a gene: 6.

This clone has only a few counts. Other DNA sequences in this sample translate to the same CDR3. The chain employs TRBV2 and TRBJ2-3, with 8 bases fitting TRBD2. This CDR3 is built from 14 residues. Trimming removed 4 bases from V and 4 bases from J; junction bases left unmatched: 4. Per germline, CDR1 SNHLY and CDR2 FYNNEI. The CDR3 bases are TGTGCCAGCAGTGCTCGGACTAGCTCAGATACGCAGTATTTT. Its protein is CASSARTSSDTQYF.